This T cell receptor beta chain was recorded in a study of cytomegalovirus exposure and HLA in healthy donors (dated by TCRdb to 2016 to 2017). Turning to the overall study: An earlier analysis of approximately 600 of the donors reported roughly 270 Gb of sequence data and 117 million unique TCR beta sequences from roughly 180 million T cells. Approximately 300 gigabases of sequencing data and around 88 million unique TCR sequences made up an early release that covered around 640 HLA-typed donors. Among the roughly 400 genotyped donors, roughly 80% belonged to the genetic ancestry cluster associated with self-reported Caucasian donors. The aim of the study was to test whether cataloging public T cell receptors could identify signatures of past pathogen exposure. The study profiled the T cell repertoires of about 640 subjects by immunosequencing and related them to cytomegalovirus serostatus. Along with the roughly 700-subject first cohort, a separate validation cohort of around 110 different subjects was used. To predict cytomegalovirus infection status, the study brought together high-throughput TCR immunosequencing, statistical association of individual TCRs with disease status, and machine learning. A later analysis re-examined previously published TCR beta repertoires from roughly 720 donors and added high-resolution HLA genotyping to investigate patterns of TCR occurrence. Rather than using new phenotypic data, the later analysis identified candidate immune exposures from TCR beta sequences and from how often those sequences occurred across donors. An earlier analysis of roughly 600 of the donors used high-throughput TCR beta sequencing to judge whether each TCR beta V gene segment behaved as functional or pseudogenic. Alongside the repertoire data, information on donor age, sex, ethnicity and CMV serostatus was compiled. A later genetic analysis used genome-wide SNP genotypes for about three fifths of the 666 donors, treating that subset as a discovery cohort. All discovery cohort repertoires had been generated using a single sequencing platform. HLA typing covered class I and class II loci at four-digit resolution. The number of donors typed differed by locus, with about 629-630 for A, B, C, DRB1 and DQB1, about 500 for DQA1, 606 for DPA1, and some 440 for DPB1. Because of strong linkage in the cohort, roughly five DR-DQ haplotypes were treated as single units for association and clustering. On average, roughly 250,000 unique TCR beta nucleotide sequences were sequenced per donor among some 430 genotyped donors of the cohort, with roughly a sixth of those sequences being non-productive.

The library was produced with the immunoSEQ multiplex PCR assay. A mixture of 60 forward primers for TCR Vbeta segments and 13 reverse primers for TCR Jbeta segments was used in the multiplex PCR. Amplification of the CDR3 region of rearranged TCR beta genes was performed with a multiplex PCR assay on genomic DNA. The amplified TCR beta libraries were sequenced on the Illumina HiSeq System as 87-base-pair reads. On the authors' methods: A later analysis tallied 70 million to 100 million unique TCR beta chains across the approximately 670 repertoires, and about 12 million of those chains were shared by two or more donors. To remove PCR and sequencing errors, raw reads were error-corrected and collapsed into unique sequences using a nearest-neighbor algorithm that merged closely related sequences. V, D and J gene segments were assigned by aligning CDR3 sequences to IMGT reference sequences. For a sequence to be retained, at least a six-nucleotide match to both a V gene segment and a J gene segment was required. A rearrangement counted as productive if the CDR3 had no stop codons and remained in frame with V and J, and every other rearrangement counted as non-productive. CDR3 was defined according to IMGT convention as the region running from the second conserved V-encoded cysteine to the conserved J-encoded phenylalanine. The earlier analysis of 587 of the donors excluded sequences that lacked an unambiguous match to a single V gene segment. An earlier analysis of several hundred of the donors called V segments functional above 56.7% productive rearrangements and segregating when the between-donor standard deviation exceeded 5%. A statistical classification framework was built to diagnose cytomegalovirus status from the catalog of TCR beta chain sequences. In a later analysis, V and J genes were assigned by comparing TCR nucleotide sequences against IMGT/GENE-DB human TR gene sequences. Using the TCRdist pipeline, a later analysis assigned CDR3 sequences along with most-parsimonious VDJ recombination scenarios. In a later analysis, each TCR beta chain was defined by its CDR3 amino acid sequence together with its V-gene family, and reads lacking a unique V-gene family were excluded. A later analysis removed several hundred highly shared, low-generation-probability nucleotide sequences to deal with suspected cross-contamination and a sequencing artifact. A later analysis calculated a clonal expansion index for each public chain from normalized within-repertoire ranks of inferred template counts. Generation probabilities in a later analysis came from a VDJ recombination model fitted to out-of-frame rearrangements, and those results were checked against IGoR. Hypergeometric tests were used in a later analysis to score TCR-TCR, TCR-HLA and TCR-CMV co-occurrence, with a repertoire-size bias correction applied to the TCR pairs. To estimate false discovery rates, a later analysis permuted the HLA or CMV assignments 20 times. In a later analysis, co-occurring TCRs were grouped using DBSCAN, and TCRdist sequence similarity was added for clustering within HLA-allele-positive subsets. Repertoires with fewer than 30,000 or more than 120,000 public chains, plus five repertoires with anomalous nucleotide sharing, were excluded from co-occurrence clustering. The table was pulled from immuneACCESS by TCRdb, which kept in-frame rearrangements only. Such tables lose some clones; where checked, under half of the loss comes from unresolved V genes, and the rest has no known cause. The D gene and trimming were derived from the DNA, and the V and J assignments and clone size from that table. The sample records more than 150,000 clones, 82% of which are singletons. The ten most abundant clones make up approximately 1.4% of the sample.

Study-level results and caveats: According to a later analysis, most CMV-associated TCR beta chains appeared to be HLA-restricted, and the HLA associations seemed to be driven largely by CMV exposure. The only immune exposure information available for the cohort was CMV serostatus. The 87-base-pair reads could not distinguish some IMGT-functional V segments, including TRBV6-2 and TRBV6-3, so those segments were excluded. Across donors, most TCR sequences were observed very rarely, whereas some public TCRs were present in many individuals. A cluster of highly shared sequence variants was judged likely to represent a technical artifact of the sequencing pipeline. The study gave a list of roughly 150 TCR beta chains associated with cytomegalovirus. Sequencing depth was assumed to be roughly uniform across donors in the presence/absence analyses, though that assumption may not hold. In this cohort, only TCR beta chains were sequenced, and detectable features were limited by the absence of alpha or paired-chain data. When HLA alleles, especially DR and DQ, strongly co-occurred, TCR associations were difficult to assign to individual alleles. It was suggested by the authors that the approach could potentially be generalized to other disease states and immunological phenotypes. A later analysis found that HLA-associated TCR beta chains were more clonally expanded and had lower generation probabilities than equally common non-associated chains. A further reported finding was that TCR beta sequences accurately predicted the HLA-A and HLA-B alleles for most subjects in the first cohort. According to a later analysis, parvovirus B19, influenza, CMV and Epstein-Barr virus appeared linked to several top co-occurrence clusters. In a later genetic analysis, fewer N-insertions in productive TCRs were reported among donors in an Asian-associated ancestry cluster than the approximately 670-donor mean. In a later analysis, more than 15,000 TCR beta sequences were associated with specific HLA alleles at a false discovery rate of 0.05. Because HLA typing was unavailable for some donors at each locus, only the typed subset was used in association tests. Seventeen rarely observed V segments, including chromosome 9 orphons, were excluded from the earlier analysis of almost 600 of the donors because counts were too low. In a later analysis, the rate of TCR association differed among HLA loci, with DRB1 alleles having the most associated TCRs and HLA-C alleles having the fewest. In both the original and validation cohorts, the classifier was reported to diagnose cytomegalovirus status with high specificity and sensitivity. Linkage disequilibrium might explain the correlated functional status among segregating V segments, but an unknown experimental factor could not be excluded. Broadly in line with IMGT annotations, most TCR beta V segments showed up in productive rearrangements about 90% or about 30% of the time in an earlier analysis of under 700 of the donors. A few of the identified cytomegalovirus-associated TCR beta chains were confirmed in vitro to be specific for cytomegalovirus antigens. A later genetic analysis associated a missense DCLRE1C variant with V-gene and J-gene trimming of TCR beta chains, and an independent cohort replicated the association.

The cohort consisted of 600 or so healthy bone marrow donors. All cohort members were sampled while nominally healthy, although unrecorded immune exposures were likely present. The donor tested CMV seronegative, placing the donor among the approximately 400 seronegative members of the cohort. A peripheral blood sample was provided by each donor, and peripheral blood mononuclear cells were used for TCR beta sequencing. Genomic DNA was extracted from the blood cell samples with the Qiagen DNeasy Blood Extraction Kit. The CDR3 spans 15 residues, from the cysteine through the phenylalanine. The only DNA kept is the CDR3, 45 bases in frame from the first base. V loses 5 bases at its end and J loses 2 bases; junction bases beyond the gene matches: 7. The germline V gene gives CDR1 as LGHNA and CDR2 as YSLEER. Notes on this clone: Its antigen is unknown. Per-nucleotide qualities are absent, and no much larger clonotype sits a single base away.

The source of this sequence is a man aged 40-50 years in good health and CMV-seronegative. The sequence is built from TRBV4-3 and TRBJ1-2; TRBD1 lines up with 8 middle nucleotides. Sequencing used PBMCs. The nucleotide sequence reads TGCGCCAGCAGCGAAGGACAGGGAGCCAACTATGGCTACACCTTC. This gives the protein CASSEGQGANYGYTF.